Following are 28 T cell receptor beta chains from one sample sequenced in a study of blood T cell repertoires in COVID-19. Data came from immunoSEQ multiplex PCR; TCRdb stores just in-frame clones and leaves some out. In the table there are about 89,000 clones, 87% of which are singletons. Input material: peripheral blood. These receptors all come from a male donor with acute or convalescent COVID-19.

V and J are TRBV6-5 and TRBJ1-1, with TRBD1 matching over 7 bases. This CDR3 has 12 residues. V lost 7 bases to trimming and J lost 6 bases; unmatched junction nucleotides: 5. Germline V gene lookup returns CDR1 MNHEY and CDR2 SVGAGI. CDR3 DNA sequence: TGTGCCAGCACCTCTGGACAGGCTGAAGCTTTCTTT. This codes for CASTSGQAEAFF.

This chain connects TRBV6-1 to TRBJ1-1; D not certain. Germline V gives CDR1 MNHNS, CDR2 SASEGT. The CDR3 is 14 residues long. V lost 0 bases and J lost 2, with 7 bases in between. Here the CDR3 DNA reads TGTGCCAGCAGTGAAGCTCATTTCAACACTGAAGCTTTCTTT. The encoded protein is CASSEAHFNTEAFF.

The chain has TRBV6-1 and TRBJ1-5, with a tentative D call TRBD1 (6 bases). Germline CDR1 and CDR2: MNHNS and SASEGT. The CDR3 has 16 residues. With 1 base removed from V and 7 bases from J, the gap between germline ends came to 17 bases. The DNA for the CDR3 is TGTGCCAGCAGTGAAGGCGGGGGGCTCCAAACACAGCCCCAGCATTTT. Translating it yields CASSEGGGLQTQPQHF.

The chain combines TRBV29-1 with TRBJ1-2; D possibly corresponds to TRBD1 (6 bases). The V end lost 0 bases, the J end lost 4 bases, and 15 bases lay between the germline ends. The germline V gene has CDR1 SQVTM and CDR2 ANQGSEA. This CDR3 is 15 amino acids long. CDR3 sequence (DNA): TGCAGCGTTGAAGAAACCGGACAGACTACCTATGGCTACACCTTC. Its protein product is CSVEETGQTTYGYTF.

CDR3 DNA: TGTGCCAGCAGCAGGGACAGCAACACTGAAGCTTTCTTT. Protein product: CASSRDSNTEAFF. The rearrangement uses TRBV9 and TRBJ1-1; 7 bases align to TRBD1. The CDR3 runs to 13 residues. The trim removed 4 bases at V and 2 bases at J, leaving 2 bases unmatched. Germline loops: CDR1 SGDLS, CDR2 YYNGEE.

The chain employs TRBV20-1 and TRBJ1-1, with D possibly being TRBD1 (5 bases). V gave up 3 bases and J gave up 8 bases, with 10 bases separating them. The CDR3 is 11 amino acids. The germline CDR1 and CDR2 sequences are DFQATT and SNEGSKA (reference sequence). The CDR3 loop is CSASRRVEAFF. The CDR3 DNA sequence: TGCAGTGCTAGTCGCAGGGTAGAAGCTTTCTTT.

This clone turned up a few times. The chain is built from TRBV2 and TRBJ1-5; D perhaps matches TRBD1 (5 bases). V shed 4 bases and J shed 3 bases, with 10 bases lying between them. The germline gives CDR1 SNHLY, CDR2 FYNNEI. CDR3 length: 14 residues. CDR3 loop: CASSGGRVNQPQHF. In DNA, the CDR3 is TGTGCCAGCAGTGGGGGCAGGGTCAATCAGCCCCAGCATTTT.

The chain links TRBV2 to TRBJ2-5, with 8 positions matching TRBD1. V was pared by 7 bases and J by 6 bases, with 4 bases of the junction left unmatched. Germline V CDR1 and CDR2: SNHLY, FYNNEI. CDR3 length: 12 residues. In DNA, the CDR3 is TGTGCCAGCAACGACAGGGGAAAGACCCAGTACTTC. It yields the protein CASNDRGKTQYF.

The rearrangement links TRBV11-2 to TRBJ1-2; no firm D call. Trimming cost V 1 base and J 8 bases, with 11 bases left between them. This CDR3 is built from 13 residues. The germline V gene encodes CDR1 SGHAT and CDR2 FQNNGV. This chain's CDR3 is CASSLGAGGGYTF. The CDR3 coding sequence is TGTGCCAGCAGCTTAGGGGCAGGAGGAGGCTACACCTTC.

The chain couples TRBV6-6 to TRBJ2-2; D may be TRBD1 (6 bases). CDR3 length equals 14 residues. V was pared by 6 bases and J by 1 base, with 9 bases between. CDR1 is MNHNY and CDR2 is SVGAGI in the germline V gene (reference sequence). CDR3 coding DNA: TGTGCCAGCAGGGACAGTATGAACACCGGGGAGCTGTTTTTT. Encoded protein: CASRDSMNTGELFF.

The gene calls are TRBV6-5 and TRBJ2-3; TRBD2 matches 13 bases. Per germline, CDR1 MNHEY and CDR2 SVGAGI. This CDR3 contains 15 residues. V gave up 6 bases and J gave up 6 bases; unmatched junction bases: 6. The CDR3 DNA follows: TGTGCCAGCAGCTATACTAGCGGGGGGGCGGATACGCAGTATTTT. Its protein product is CASSYTSGGADTQYF.

This chain connects TRBV19 to TRBJ2-7; 7 positions match TRBD1. The CDR3 spans 15 residues. Trimming took 3 bases from V and 3 from J; bases not matched to a gene: 8. Germline lookup yields CDR1 LNHDA and CDR2 SQIVND (reference sequence). The CDR3 sequence: CASSIRATGYYEQYF. The DNA for the CDR3 is TGTGCCAGTAGTATCCGCGCGACAGGGTACTACGAGCAGTACTTC.

The rearrangement joins TRBV19 to TRBJ1-6, with D unresolved. With 10 bases removed from V and 0 bases from J, the gap between germline ends came to 19 bases. This CDR3 has 17 residues. CDR1 and CDR2 from the germline V gene are LNHDA and SQIVND (reference sequence). CDR3 bases: TGTGCCACAAGTAAGCGACCGACGCGCTCCTATAATTCACCCCTCCACTTT. This encodes CATSKRPTRSYNSPLHF.

The CDR3 loop reads CASSLDTELSYNSPLHF. DNA of the CDR3: TGTGCCAGCAGCTTGGATACAGAGCTCTCCTATAATTCACCCCTCCACTTT. This chain uses TRBV5-4 with TRBJ1-6; no clear D gene. Trimming took 0 bases from V and 0 from J, leaving 10 bases between them. Germline assignment: CDR1 SGHNT and CDR2 YYREEE (reference sequence). There are 17 residues in the CDR3.

V and J are TRBV6-1 and TRBJ1-1, with D possibly being TRBD1 (5 bases). CDR3 length: 16 amino acids. V was shortened by 4 bases and J by 5 bases, with 20 bases between the two germline ends. Germline CDR1 and CDR2: MNHNS and SASEGT. Here the CDR3 reads CASSGPTGPRRTEAFF. CDR3 bases: TGTGCCAGCAGTGGGCCAACAGGTCCGAGGAGAACTGAAGCTTTCTTT.

Only one count was recorded for this clone. The J gene is TRBJ1-2, the V gene TRBV24-1; the match to TRBD1 covers 7 bases. The CDR3 is made up of 13 amino acids. Germline CDR1 is KGHDR and CDR2 is SFDVKD. V was clipped by 3 bases and J by 7 bases; unmatched bases: 4. CDR3 in amino acids: CATSDPQGFGYTF. Written as DNA, the CDR3 is TGTGCCACCAGTGATCCACAGGGGTTTGGCTACACCTTC.

The chain couples TRBV19 to TRBJ2-5, with a tentative D call TRBD2 (6 bases). The CDR3 is 13 residues long. CDR1 is LNHDA and CDR2 is SQIVND in the germline V gene (reference sequence). V lost 3 bases and J 4 bases, leaving 9 bases between the germline ends. The CDR3 region is CASSIGGSETQYF. The CDR3 nucleotides read TGTGCCAGTAGTATTGGAGGGTCAGAGACCCAGTACTTC.

V is TRBV19 and J is TRBJ1-1; TRBD1 might be the D (6 bases). The CDR3 is 11 amino acids. Looked up from germline, CDR1 is LNHDA and CDR2 is SQIVND (reference sequence). V was clipped by 8 bases and J by 6 bases, with 10 bases between them. CDR3 nucleotides: TGTGCCAGTGGGACACGCCCTGAAGCTTTCTTT. Amino acid sequence: CASGTRPEAFF.

The V gene is TRBV5-1, the J gene TRBJ2-3; the D is unclear. Germline V gives CDR1 SGHRS, CDR2 YFSETQ. The CDR3 length is 15 residues. V dropped 0 bases and J dropped 4 bases, with 12 bases sitting between them. CDR3 coding DNA: TGCGCCAGCAGCTTGGCTGGGCAAATCGCAGATACGCAGTATTTT. This encodes CASSLAGQIADTQYF.

This rearrangement joins TRBV25-1 to TRBJ2-1, with 7 nucleotides matching TRBD2. Germline CDR1 and CDR2: MGHDK and SYGVNS. V was clipped by 4 bases and J by 8 bases; unmatched bases: 8. The length of the CDR3 is 14 residues. DNA of the CDR3: TGTGCCAGCAGTGCAGCTAGCGGTGTGGATGAGCAGTTCTTC. Its translation is CASSAASGVDEQFF. Drawing the rest from reference TRBV25-1 and TRBJ2-1, the complete variable domain is EADIYQTPRYLVIGTGKKITLECSQTMGHDKMYWYQQDPGMELHLIHYSYGVNSTEKGDLSSESTVSRIRTEHFPLTLESARPSHTSQYLCASSAASGVDEQFFGPGTRLTVL.

CDR3 sequence reads: CASSQVSRLQWTQYF. Written as DNA, the CDR3 is TGCGCCAGCAGCCAAGTATCCAGGCTCCAATGGACCCAGTACTTC. V gene TRBV4-1 combines with J gene TRBJ2-5, with D uncertain. Germline V gene lookup returns CDR1 MGHRA and CDR2 YSYEKL. With 1 base removed from V and 7 bases from J, the gap between germline ends came to 16 bases. This CDR3 comprises 15 residues.

V gene TRBV5-1 combines with J gene TRBJ2-5; 7 nucleotides agree with TRBD1. This CDR3 is built from 14 residues. V trimming: 7 bases; J trimming: 3 bases; junction bases outside the gene matches: 9. From germline, CDR1 is SGHRS and CDR2 YFSETQ. CDR3 nucleotides: TGCGCCAGCTCCCTTGGGACAGCAGAAGAGACCCAGTACTTC. This sequence encodes CASSLGTAEETQYF.

This chain uses TRBV3-1 (or the pseudogene TRBV3-2) with TRBJ1-5; 7 bases align to TRBD1. V lost 1 base to trimming and J lost 0 bases; unmatched junction nucleotides: 0. The germline V gene encodes CDR1 LGHDT and CDR2 YNNKEL (reference sequence). This CDR3 region has 15 residues. The CDR3: CASSQGTGSNQPQHF. The DNA for the CDR3 is TGTGCCAGCAGCCAAGGGACAGGTAGCAATCAGCCCCAGCATTTT.

This clone was detected only once. The V gene is TRBV7-2, the J gene TRBJ2-1; 15 nucleotides line up with TRBD2. CDR1 is SGHTA and CDR2 is FQGNSA in the germline V gene. This CDR3 has 17 residues. V lost 4 bases to trimming and J lost 5 bases; unmatched junction nucleotides: 6. CDR3 bases: TGTGCCAGCAGCTCTCACGGACTAGCGGGGGGGAACAATGAGCAGTTCTTC. Its protein product is CASSSHGLAGGNNEQFF.

The V gene is TRBV19, the J gene TRBJ2-3; a possible D gene is TRBD1 (5 bases). V was clipped by 3 bases and J by 4 bases, with 8 bases between them. The CDR3 runs 13 residues. From germline, CDR1 is LNHDA and CDR2 SQIVND (reference sequence). CDR3 sequence: CASSISRADTQYF. In DNA form, the CDR3 reads TGTGCCAGTAGTATCTCCAGGGCAGATACGCAGTATTTT.

The chain has TRBV6-5 and TRBJ2-7, with a tentative D call TRBD2 (5 bases). CDR3 length: 14 amino acids. Trimming cost V 0 bases and J 7 bases, with 13 bases left between them. CDR1 MNHEY and CDR2 SVGAGI come from the germline V gene. The DNA of the CDR3 is TGTGCCAGCAGTTACTCTCGACTATCCGAAGAGCAGTACTTC. This translates into CASSYSRLSEEQYF.

The CDR3 coding sequence is TGTGCCAGTAGTATTCTAGCGGGTCTTACAGATACGCAGTATTTT. It translates to CASSILAGLTDTQYF. The J gene is TRBJ2-3, the V gene TRBV19; TRBD2 matches 8 bases. The CDR3 is 15 residues long. V was pared by 3 bases and J by 3 bases, with 5 bases of the junction left unmatched. The V gene's germline CDR1 is LNHDA and CDR2 SQIVND (reference sequence).

The V and J genes are TRBV10-3 and TRBJ1-1; TRBD1 might be the D (5 bases). V was cut by 3 bases and J by 1 base, with 9 bases left in between. Per the germline V gene, CDR1 is ENHRY and CDR2 is SYGVKD. The length of the CDR3 is 14 residues. The CDR3 nucleotides read TGTGCCATCAGTGAAGGGGATTCGAACACTGAAGCTTTCTTT. This codes for CAISEGDSNTEAFF.